This T cell receptor beta chain was retrieved from a study of cytomegalovirus exposure and HLA in healthy donors. It was with 60 Vbeta and 13 Jbeta primers that the PCR ran. TCRdb keeps only in-frame clones here, not all; method: immunoSEQ multiplex PCR. The sample comprises about 120,000 clones, 65% to 80% of which are singletons, and less than 3.5% rests with the top ten. In the case of this clone: The antigen is unknown.

The CDR3 loop spans 11 amino acids. Germline V gene lookup returns CDR1 LNHDA and CDR2 SQIVND (reference sequence). V lost 5 bases to trimming and J lost 6 bases, with 8 bases between them. Study outcomes and limitations: Excluded: some indistinguishable V segments such as TRBV6-2 and TRBV6-3. There was a cluster of highly shared sequence variants that was likely a sequencing artifact. The study assumed roughly uniform donor sequencing depth for presence/absence analyses.

This chain links TRBV19 with TRBJ2-7, with D perhaps matching TRBD1 (6 bases). The sample was PBMCs. This TCR derives from a female donor in good health and CMV-seronegative. In nucleotides, the CDR3 is TGTGCCAGTAGTCAGGGGACCGAGCAGTACTTC. It translates to CASSQGTEQYF.